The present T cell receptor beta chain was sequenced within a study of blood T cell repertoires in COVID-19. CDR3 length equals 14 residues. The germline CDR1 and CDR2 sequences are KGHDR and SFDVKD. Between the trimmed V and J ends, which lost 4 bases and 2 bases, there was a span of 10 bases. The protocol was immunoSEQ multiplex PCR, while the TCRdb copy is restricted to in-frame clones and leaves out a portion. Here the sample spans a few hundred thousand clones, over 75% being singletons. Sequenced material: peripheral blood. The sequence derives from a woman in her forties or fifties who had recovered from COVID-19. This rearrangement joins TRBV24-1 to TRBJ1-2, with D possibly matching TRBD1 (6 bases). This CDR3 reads CATSERTGNYGYTF. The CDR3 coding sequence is TGTGCCACCAGTGAGCGTACAGGGAACTATGGCTACACCTTC.